Detailed here is one TCR beta chain. This sample was taken from a study of blood T cell repertoires in COVID-19. Sequencing used immunoSEQ multiplex PCR; TCRdb keeps in-frame clones, though not all of them. The table has about 400,000 clones, 70% to 90% seen once. The specimen was PBMCs or T cells enriched from blood (not recorded which). The receptor was isolated from a woman aged 40-49 years with acute COVID-19.

The CDR3: CASSASGTSGGANTGELFF. CDR3 nucleotide sequence: TGTGCCAGCAGTGCCTCCGGGACTAGCGGGGGAGCGAACACCGGGGAGCTGTTTTTT. This chain connects TRBV6-1 to TRBJ2-2; 14 bases fit TRBD2. Germline V CDR1 and CDR2: MNHNS, SASEGT. This CDR3 contains 19 residues. J lost 0 bases, V lost 4 bases, and 7 bases had no gene match.